What follows are 15 T cell receptor beta chains derived from one specimen sequenced in a study of blood T cell repertoires in COVID-19. The protocol was immunoSEQ multiplex PCR, while the TCRdb copy is restricted to in-frame clones and leaves out a portion. Of around 200,000 clones in the sample, approximately 87% were seen once. The sample was peripheral blood. The receptor set was obtained from a man aged 60 to 69 who had recovered from COVID-19.

The chain has TRBV12-3 or TRBV12-4 and TRBJ2-2; D uncertain. With 6 bases removed from V and 8 bases from J, the gap between germline ends came to 10 bases. The CDR3 is 12 amino acids. CDR3 loop: CASSRLRGELFF. CDR3 nucleotides: TGTGCCAGCAGCCGACTGAGGGGGGAGCTGTTTTTT.

The chain combines TRBV5-1 with TRBJ2-7; 7 bases are a match to TRBD1. After removal of 4 bases from V and 0 bases from J, the junction contained 4 bases not matched to a gene. Germline CDR1 SGHRS, CDR2 YFSETQ. The CDR3 length is 14 residues. As DNA, the CDR3 is TGCGCCAGCAGCAAATGGACAGGCTCCTACGAGCAGTACTTC. This codes for CASSKWTGSYEQYF.

This clone was counted a few times. The chain combines TRBV18 with TRBJ1-1; TRBD1 is a possible D gene (6 bases). Germline V gene lookup returns CDR1 KGHSH and CDR2 LQKENI. Trimming shortened V by 3 bases and J by 2 bases, and 10 bases separated the two germline ends. The CDR3 length is 14 residues. CDR3 sequence reads: CASSPRGANTEAFF. The CDR3 nucleotides are TGTGCCAGCTCACCCCGGGGGGCTAACACTGAAGCTTTCTTT.

This rearrangement joins TRBV19 to TRBJ2-3; D ambiguous. V lost 6 bases and J lost 4, with 11 bases in between. The CDR3 contains 13 residues. Germline assignment: CDR1 LNHDA and CDR2 SQIVND (reference sequence). CDR3 sequence: CASSLPPADTQYF. The CDR3 coding sequence is TGTGCCAGTAGCCTTCCTCCCGCAGATACGCAGTATTTT.

The sample holds one count of this clone. The chain has TRBV12-5 and TRBJ2-5; 9 bases line up with TRBD2. V gave up 3 bases and J gave up 5 bases; unmatched junction bases: 25. Germline CDR1 LGHNT, CDR2 FRNRAP. CDR3 length equals 21 residues. This chain's CDR3 is CASGFGRWAGEPSGRSETQYF. The DNA of the CDR3 is TGTGCTAGTGGTTTTGGCCGTTGGGCGGGGGAGCCCAGCGGGAGGAGCGAGACCCAGTACTTC.

The rearrangement joins TRBV12-3 or TRBV12-4 to TRBJ2-1; 7 bases fit TRBD2. There are 13 residues in the CDR3. Losses at the gene ends were 4 bases for V and 8 bases for J; bases not matched to a gene: 5. CDR3 DNA sequence: TGTGCCAGCAGTTCTCGGGGGGTGGATGAGCAGTTCTTC. This sequence encodes CASSSRGVDEQFF.

This clone is a singleton in its sample. CDR3 nucleotides: TGTGCCAGCAGTTTTCTCTCAGGGCTCGACACTGAAGCTTTCTTT. Protein sequence: CASSFLSGLDTEAFF. J is TRBJ1-1 and V is TRBV27; D possibly corresponds to TRBD1 (5 bases). The CDR3 sequence is 15 residues long. Germline assignment: CDR1 MNHEY and CDR2 SMNVEV (reference sequence). The V and J ends lost 3 bases and 3 bases respectively, with 14 bases between them.

The chain is built from TRBV30 and TRBJ2-5; 12 bases are shared with TRBD2. The germline V gene has CDR1 GTSNPN and CDR2 SVGIG (reference sequence). This CDR3 spans 16 amino acids. V trimming: 0 bases; J trimming: 3 bases; junction bases outside the gene matches: 5. CDR3 bases: TGTGCCTGGAGTGTACTAGCGGGGGGCCGGAAAGAGACCCAGTACTTC. The encoded protein is CAWSVLAGGRKETQYF.

V is TRBV7-9 and J is TRBJ2-7; 8 bases map to TRBD2. Germline-derived CDR1 and CDR2 are SEHNR and FQNEAQ (reference sequence). Germline trimming cut 6 bases from V and 2 bases from J; bases unmatched to any gene: 6. The CDR3 is 14 amino acids. CDR3 protein: CASRTTSVAYEQYF. DNA for the CDR3: TGTGCCAGCAGAACGACTAGCGTTGCCTACGAGCAGTACTTC.

This chain links TRBV7-2 with TRBJ2-7, with 7 bases matching TRBD1. V lost 2 bases to trimming and J lost 6 bases; unmatched junction nucleotides: 10. Germline V lookup: CDR1 SGHTA, CDR2 FQGNSA. The CDR3 loop spans 15 amino acids. The CDR3 bases are TGTGCCAGCAGCTTAAGAATGCAGGGGGACAGCGAGCAGTACTTC. Its translation is CASSLRMQGDSEQYF.

The rearrangement links TRBV28 to TRBJ1-1, with no clear D. The germline CDR1 and CDR2 sequences are MDHEN and SYDVKM. V was pared by 3 bases and J by 3 bases, with 8 bases between. There are 13 residues in the CDR3. CDR3 amino acids: CASSFAGDTEAFF. The CDR3 DNA sequence: TGTGCCAGCAGTTTTGCCGGGGACACTGAAGCTTTCTTT.

The rearrangement links TRBV18 to TRBJ2-3; 15 bases agree with TRBD2. Per the germline V gene, CDR1 is KGHSH and CDR2 is LQKENI. V shed 3 bases, J shed 9 bases, and the junction held 16 bases outside the gene matches. This CDR3 has 19 amino acids. The chain's CDR3 is CASSPTGLAGGSSLWTQYF. The CDR3 DNA follows: TGTGCCAGCTCACCGACGGGACTAGCGGGGGGCAGTAGCCTATGGACGCAGTATTTT.

The rearrangement uses TRBV2 and TRBJ2-3; TRBD2 agrees at 16 bases. The CDR3 covers 17 residues. Trimming at V came to 10 bases and at J to 4 bases, leaving 11 bases not matched to a gene. Germline V gives CDR1 SNHLY, CDR2 FYNNEI. As DNA, the CDR3 is TGTGCCACCCGGTGGGGACTAGCGGGGGGGGGTGCAGATACGCAGTATTTT. Protein: CATRWGLAGGGADTQYF.

This sequence joins TRBV7-6 and TRBJ1-3; 7 bases line up with TRBD1. The CDR3 runs to 16 residues. Germline CDR1 reads SGHVS; CDR2 reads FNYEAQ. With V trimmed by 2 bases and J by 0 bases, 4 bases remained unmatched. CDR3 sequence: CASSLYRDSSGNTIYF. In DNA, the CDR3 is TGTGCCAGCAGCTTATACCGGGACAGCTCTGGAAACACCATATATTTT.

A word on this clone: This sample also contains other DNA sequences that code for the same CDR3. V and J are TRBV6-2 or TRBV6-3 and TRBJ2-1, with 14 bases aligning to TRBD2. The trim removed 3 bases at V and 3 bases at J, leaving 4 bases unmatched. Germline V gene data show CDR1 as MNHEY and CDR2 as SVGEGT. The CDR3 is 17 amino acids. CDR3 sequence: CASSYSGTSGSYNEQFF. The CDR3, as DNA: TGTGCCAGCAGTTATAGCGGGACTAGCGGGAGCTACAATGAGCAGTTCTTC.